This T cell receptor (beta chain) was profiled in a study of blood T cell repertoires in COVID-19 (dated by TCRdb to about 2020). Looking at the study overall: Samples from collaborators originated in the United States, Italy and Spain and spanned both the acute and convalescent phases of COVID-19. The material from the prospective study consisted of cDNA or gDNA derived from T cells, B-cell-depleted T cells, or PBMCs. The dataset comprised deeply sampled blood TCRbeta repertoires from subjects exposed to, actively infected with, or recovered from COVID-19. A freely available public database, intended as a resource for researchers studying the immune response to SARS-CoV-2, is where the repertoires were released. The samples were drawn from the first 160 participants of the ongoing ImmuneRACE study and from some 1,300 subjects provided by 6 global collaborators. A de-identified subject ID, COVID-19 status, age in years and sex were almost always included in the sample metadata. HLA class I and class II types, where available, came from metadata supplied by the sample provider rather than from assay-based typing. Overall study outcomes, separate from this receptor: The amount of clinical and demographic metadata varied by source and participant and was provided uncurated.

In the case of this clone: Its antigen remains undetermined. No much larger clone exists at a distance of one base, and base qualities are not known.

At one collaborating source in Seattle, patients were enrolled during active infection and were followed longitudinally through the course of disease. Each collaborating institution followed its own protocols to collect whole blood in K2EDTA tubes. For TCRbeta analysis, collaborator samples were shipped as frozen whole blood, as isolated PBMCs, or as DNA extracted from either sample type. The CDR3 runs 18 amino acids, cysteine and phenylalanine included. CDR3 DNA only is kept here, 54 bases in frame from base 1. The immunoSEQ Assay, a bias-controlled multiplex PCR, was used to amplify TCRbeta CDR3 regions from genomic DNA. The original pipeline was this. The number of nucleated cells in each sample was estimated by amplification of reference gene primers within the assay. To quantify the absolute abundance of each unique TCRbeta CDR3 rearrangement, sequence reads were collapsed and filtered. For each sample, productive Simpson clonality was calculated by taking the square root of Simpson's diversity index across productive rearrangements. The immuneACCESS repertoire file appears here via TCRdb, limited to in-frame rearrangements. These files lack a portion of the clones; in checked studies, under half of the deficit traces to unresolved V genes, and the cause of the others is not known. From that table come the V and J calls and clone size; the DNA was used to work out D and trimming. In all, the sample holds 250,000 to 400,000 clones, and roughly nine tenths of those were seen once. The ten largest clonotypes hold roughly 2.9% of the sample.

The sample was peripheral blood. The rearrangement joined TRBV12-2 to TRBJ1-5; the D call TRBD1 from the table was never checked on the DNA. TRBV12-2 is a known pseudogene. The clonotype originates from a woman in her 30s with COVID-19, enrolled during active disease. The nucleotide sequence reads TGTGCAAGTCGCTTACAGTACCGGGACAGGGGAAGCAATCAGCCCCAGCATTTT. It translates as CASRLQYRDRGSNQPQHF.